This TCR beta chain was obtained from a study of blood T cell repertoires in COVID-19. At the level of the study: Acute and convalescent COVID-19 samples came from the United States, Italy and Spain. PBMCs, B-cell-depleted T cells, or T cells were the source of the cDNA or gDNA that made up the material.

This clone was detected only once. Other DNA variants within this sample encode the same CDR3. Per the study methods: The authors estimated nucleated cell counts from reference gene primer amplification. Here immunoSEQ multiplex PCR was the method, and the copy in TCRdb shows in-frame clones only, minus some. V, J and clone size derive from that table, while D and trimming were established from the DNA sequence. The profile shows roughly 99,000 clones, roughly nine tenths of them singletons. Trimming cost V 3 bases and J 8 bases, with 19 bases left between them. Germline values: CDR1 MDHEN, CDR2 SYDVKM. This CDR3 contains 15 residues.

Source material: peripheral blood. This receptor was taken from a man aged 40-50 years with active or convalescent COVID-19. The chain is built from TRBV28 and TRBJ1-2; the D is unclear. CDR3 region: CASSFKTRYLRGYTF. The CDR3 coding sequence is TGTGCCAGCAGTTTTAAAACGAGATATTTGCGGGGCTACACCTTC.